These 5 T cell receptor beta chains were all obtained from the same sample, sequenced in a study of blood T cell repertoires in COVID-19. Sequenced by immunoSEQ multiplex PCR; TCRdb stores in-frame clones only, minus some. The profile shows about 370,000 clones, more than 85% of them singletons. Sequenced: PBMCs or T cells enriched from blood (not recorded which). These receptors came from a woman aged 35 to 49 who had been exposed to COVID-19.

The chain joins TRBV12-1 to TRBJ1-4; the table's D call, TRBD1, was not checked against the DNA. TRBV12-1 is a known pseudogene. The CDR3 contains 20 residues. The chain's CDR3 is CASSFVRGSRQAATNEKLFF. CDR3 coding DNA: TGTGCCAGCAGCTTTGTCAGAGGGTCTCGACAGGCCGCAACTAATGAAAAACTGTTTTTT.

V usage is TRBV19 and J usage is TRBJ1-2; maybe TRBD1 (6 bases). Germline V gene data show CDR1 as LNHDA and CDR2 as SQIVND (reference sequence). This CDR3 region has 19 residues. The germline V and J ends were trimmed by 3 bases and 3 bases, with 26 bases remaining between them. CDR3 sequence (DNA): TGTGCCAGTAGTATCCGCTGGGGGCGACGCCATGCTGGGGACTATGGCTACACCTTC. Its protein product is CASSIRWGRRHAGDYGYTF.

The V gene is TRBV3-1 (or the pseudogene TRBV3-2), the J gene TRBJ1-3, with 10 bases that match TRBD1. The V and J ends lost 3 bases and 4 bases, in that order; junction bases with no gene match: 6. CDR1 is LGHDT, CDR2 YNNKEL, per germline (reference sequence). The CDR3 has 16 amino acids. The CDR3 region has the DNA TGTGCCAGCAGCCAGGGGGACAGGGGTCTCGGAAACACCATATATTTT. This codes for CASSQGDRGLGNTIYF.

The chain links TRBV10-2 to TRBJ1-1; 7 positions match TRBD1. CDR1 is WSHSY, CDR2 SAAADI, per germline. V dropped 9 bases and J dropped 4; count of bases not matched to a gene: 8. The CDR3 sequence is 13 residues long. The CDR3 region is CASSATGATEAFF. CDR3 sequence (DNA): TGCGCCAGTTCCGCCACAGGGGCCACTGAAGCTTTCTTT.

The rearrangement links TRBV11-2 to TRBJ1-2; 7 positions match TRBD1. Germline-derived CDR1 and CDR2 are SGHAT and FQNNGV. This CDR3 contains 16 residues. Germline trimming cut 0 bases from V and 7 bases from J; bases unmatched to any gene: 11. The CDR3 loop is CASSLDLLDRASGYTF. Written as DNA, the CDR3 is TGTGCCAGCAGCTTAGATCTTCTCGACAGGGCGTCTGGCTACACCTTC.